The source of this TCR beta chain is a study of spatial heterogeneity in lung cancer. As for the study in general: Consistently, beta-chain sequences turned up in larger numbers than alpha-chain sequences did.

The library protocol tagged each TCR cDNA with a unique molecular identifier. TCRdb called the 5' RACE reads again in MiXCR, with one record for every CDR3 protein. The sample has around 12,000 distinct CDR3 sequences, around 15% seen once; the top ten hold approximately 40%. Noted time point: sample taken at primary tumor resection. Unsorted samples of tumor, nontumor lung or frozen PBMC had their whole RNA sequenced. Patients with untreated early-stage non-small cell lung cancer, numbering some 72, were the donors. The CDR3 runs 14 residues. V dropped 7 bases and J dropped 5 bases, with 17 bases sitting between them. Germline CDR1 reads GTSNPN; CDR2 reads SVGIG (reference sequence).

The specimen was PBMCs, collected at surgery. The chain joins TRBV30 to TRBJ2-2; D ambiguous. The receptor's source is a male donor with early-stage non-small cell lung cancer. The CDR3 DNA sequence: TGTGCCTCCCTGACAAGAGCAAATACCGGGGAGCTGTTTTTT. Encoded protein: CASLTRANTGELFF.